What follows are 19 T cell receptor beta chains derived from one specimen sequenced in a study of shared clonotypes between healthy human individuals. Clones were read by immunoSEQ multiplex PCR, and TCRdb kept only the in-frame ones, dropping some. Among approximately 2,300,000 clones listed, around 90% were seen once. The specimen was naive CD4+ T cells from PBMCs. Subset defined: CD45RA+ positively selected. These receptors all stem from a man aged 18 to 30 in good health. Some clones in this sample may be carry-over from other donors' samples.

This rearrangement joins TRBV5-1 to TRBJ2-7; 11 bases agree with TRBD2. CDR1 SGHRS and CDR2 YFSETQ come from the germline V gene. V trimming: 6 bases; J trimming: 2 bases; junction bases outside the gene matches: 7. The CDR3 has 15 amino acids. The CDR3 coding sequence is TGCGCCAGCACCCCCGGGACTAGCGGTACCTACGAGCAGTACTTC. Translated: CASTPGTSGTYEQYF.

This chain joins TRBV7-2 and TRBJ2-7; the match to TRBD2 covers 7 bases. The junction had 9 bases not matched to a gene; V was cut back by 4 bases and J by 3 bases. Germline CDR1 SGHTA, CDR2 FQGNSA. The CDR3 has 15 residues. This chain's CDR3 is CASSSGPAGNYEQYF. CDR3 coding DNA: TGTGCCAGCAGCTCCGGGCCAGCGGGGAACTACGAGCAGTACTTC. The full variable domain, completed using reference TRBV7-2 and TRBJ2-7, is GAGVSQSPSNKVTEKGKDVELRCDPISGHTALYWYRQSLGQGLEFLIYFQGNSAPDKSGLPSDRFSAERTGGSVSTLTIQRTQQEDSAVYLCASSSGPAGNYEQYFGPGTRLTVT.

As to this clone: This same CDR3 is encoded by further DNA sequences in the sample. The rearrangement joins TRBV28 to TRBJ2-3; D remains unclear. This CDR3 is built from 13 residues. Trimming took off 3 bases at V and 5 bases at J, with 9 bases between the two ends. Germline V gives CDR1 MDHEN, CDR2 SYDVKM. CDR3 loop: CASSLEGIDTQYF. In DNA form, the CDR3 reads TGTGCCAGCAGTTTGGAAGGGATAGATACGCAGTATTTT.

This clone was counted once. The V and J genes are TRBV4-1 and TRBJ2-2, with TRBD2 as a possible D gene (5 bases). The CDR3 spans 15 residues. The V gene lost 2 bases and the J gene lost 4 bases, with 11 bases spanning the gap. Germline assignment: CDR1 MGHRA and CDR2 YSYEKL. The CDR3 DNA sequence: TGCGCCAGCAGCCAACCTCCTCGGGGCACCGGGGAGCTGTTTTTT. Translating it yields CASSQPPRGTGELFF.

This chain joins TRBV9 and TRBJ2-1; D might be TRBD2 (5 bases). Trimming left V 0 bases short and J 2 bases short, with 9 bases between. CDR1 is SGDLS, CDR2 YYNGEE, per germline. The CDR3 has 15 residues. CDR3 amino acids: CASSVAGFPYNEQFF. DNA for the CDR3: TGTGCCAGCAGCGTAGCGGGGTTCCCCTACAATGAGCAGTTCTTC.

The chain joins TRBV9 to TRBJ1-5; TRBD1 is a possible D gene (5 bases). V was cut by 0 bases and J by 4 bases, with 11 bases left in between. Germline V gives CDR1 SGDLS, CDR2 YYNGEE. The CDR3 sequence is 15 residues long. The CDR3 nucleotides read TGTGCCAGCAGCGTAGGGGACCACTTAAATCAGCCCCAGCATTTT. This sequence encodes CASSVGDHLNQPQHF.

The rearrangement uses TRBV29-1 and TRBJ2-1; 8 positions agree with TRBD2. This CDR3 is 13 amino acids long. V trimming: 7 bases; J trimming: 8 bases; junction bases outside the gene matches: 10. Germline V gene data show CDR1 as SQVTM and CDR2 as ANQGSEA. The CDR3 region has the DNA TGCAGCGGGGGAGCGGGAGTATATTATGAGCAGTTCTTC. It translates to CSGGAGVYYEQFF.

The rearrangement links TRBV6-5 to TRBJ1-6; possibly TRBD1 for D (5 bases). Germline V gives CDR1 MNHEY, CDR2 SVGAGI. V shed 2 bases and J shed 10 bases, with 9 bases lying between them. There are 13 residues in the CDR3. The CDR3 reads CASSYEGYSPLHF. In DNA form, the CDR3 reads TGTGCCAGCAGTTACGAGGGGTACTCACCCCTCCACTTT.

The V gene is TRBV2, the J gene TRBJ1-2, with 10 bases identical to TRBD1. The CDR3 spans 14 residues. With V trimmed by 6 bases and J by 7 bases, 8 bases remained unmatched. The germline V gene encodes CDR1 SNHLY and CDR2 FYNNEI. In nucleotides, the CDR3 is TGTGCCAGCAGAGTAGACAGGGGGCGTAGTGGCTACACCTTC. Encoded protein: CASRVDRGRSGYTF. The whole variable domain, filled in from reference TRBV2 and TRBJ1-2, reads EPEVTQTPSHQVTQMGQEVILRCVPISNHLYFYWYRQILGQKVEFLVSFYNNEISEKSEIFDDQFSVERPDGSNFTLKIRSTKLEDSAMYFCASRVDRGRSGYTFGSGTRLTVV.

CDR3 loop: CASSLGGTSVYEQYF. The CDR3 nucleotides are TGTGCCAGCAGCTTAGGAGGGACTAGCGTCTACGAGCAGTACTTC. The rearrangement uses TRBV7-3 and TRBJ2-7, with 10 bases fitting TRBD2. Germline-derived CDR1 and CDR2 are SGHTA and FQGTGA. V gave up 2 bases and J gave up 3 bases; unmatched junction bases: 4. The CDR3 spans 15 residues.

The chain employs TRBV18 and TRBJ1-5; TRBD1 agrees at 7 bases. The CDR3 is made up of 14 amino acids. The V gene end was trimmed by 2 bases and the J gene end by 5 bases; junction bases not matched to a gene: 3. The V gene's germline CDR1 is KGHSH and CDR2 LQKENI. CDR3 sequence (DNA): TGTGCCAGCTCACCAGGACAGGTCTATCAGCCCCAGCATTTT. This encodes CASSPGQVYQPQHF.

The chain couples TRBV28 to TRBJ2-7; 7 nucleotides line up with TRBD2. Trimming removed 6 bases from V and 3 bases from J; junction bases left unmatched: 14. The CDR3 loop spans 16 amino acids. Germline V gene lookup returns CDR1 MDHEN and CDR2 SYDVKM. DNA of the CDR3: TGTGCCAGCAGCCTGCTCCGGCTAGCGGACTTCTACGAGCAGTACTTC. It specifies CASSLLRLADFYEQYF.

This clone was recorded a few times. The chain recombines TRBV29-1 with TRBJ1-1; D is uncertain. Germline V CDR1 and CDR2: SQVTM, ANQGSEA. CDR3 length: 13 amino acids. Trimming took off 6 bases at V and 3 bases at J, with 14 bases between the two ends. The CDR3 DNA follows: TGCAGCGTCAAATTCAATGTGGACACTGAAGCTTTCTTT. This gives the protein CSVKFNVDTEAFF.

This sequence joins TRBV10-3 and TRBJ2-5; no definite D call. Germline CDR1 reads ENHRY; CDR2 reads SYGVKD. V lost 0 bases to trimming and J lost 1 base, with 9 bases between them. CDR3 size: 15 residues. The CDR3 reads CAISESNWVQETQYF. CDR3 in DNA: TGTGCCATCAGTGAGTCTAACTGGGTCCAAGAGACCCAGTACTTC.

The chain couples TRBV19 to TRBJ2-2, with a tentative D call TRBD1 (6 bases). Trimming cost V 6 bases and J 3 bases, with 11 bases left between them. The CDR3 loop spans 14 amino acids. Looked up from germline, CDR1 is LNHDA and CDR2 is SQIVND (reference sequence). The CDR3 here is CASRVAGDTGELFF. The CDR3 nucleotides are TGTGCCAGTAGAGTGGCAGGGGACACCGGGGAGCTGTTTTTT. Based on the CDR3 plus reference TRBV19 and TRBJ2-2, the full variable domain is DGGITQSPKYLFRKEGQNVTLSCEQNLNHDAMYWYRQDPGQGLRLIYYSQIVNDFQKGDIAEGYSVSREKKESFPLTVTSAQKNPTAFYLCASRVAGDTGELFFGEGSRLTVL.

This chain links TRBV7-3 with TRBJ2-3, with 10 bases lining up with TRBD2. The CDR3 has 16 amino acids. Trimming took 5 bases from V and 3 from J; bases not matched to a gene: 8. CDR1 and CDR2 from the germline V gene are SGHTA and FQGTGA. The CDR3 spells CASSRAGGSSTDTQYF. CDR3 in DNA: TGTGCCAGCAGCCGAGCGGGAGGGTCGTCTACAGATACGCAGTATTTT. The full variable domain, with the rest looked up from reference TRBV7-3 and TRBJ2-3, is GAGVSQTPSNKVTEKGKYVELRCDPISGHTALYWYRQSLGQGPEFLIYFQGTGAADDSGLPNDRFFAVRPEGSVSTLKIQRTERGDSAVYLCASSRAGGSSTDTQYFGPGTRLTVL.

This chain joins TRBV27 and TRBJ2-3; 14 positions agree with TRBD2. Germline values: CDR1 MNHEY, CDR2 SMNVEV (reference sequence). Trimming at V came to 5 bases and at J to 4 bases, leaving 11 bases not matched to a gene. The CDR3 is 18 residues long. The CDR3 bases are TGTGCCAGCAGTCCGAGGACTAGCGGGAGGATATTCTCAGATACGCAGTATTTT. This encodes CASSPRTSGRIFSDTQYF.

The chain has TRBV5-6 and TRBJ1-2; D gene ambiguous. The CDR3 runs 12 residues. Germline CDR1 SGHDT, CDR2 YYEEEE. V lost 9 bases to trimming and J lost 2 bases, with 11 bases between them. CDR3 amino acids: CATAFGNYGYTF. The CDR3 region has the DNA TGTGCCACCGCCTTCGGGAACTATGGCTACACCTTC.

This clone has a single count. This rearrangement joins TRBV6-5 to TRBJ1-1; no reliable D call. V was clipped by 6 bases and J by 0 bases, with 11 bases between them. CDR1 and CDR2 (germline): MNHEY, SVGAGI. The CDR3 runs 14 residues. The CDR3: CASSAQLLNTEAFF. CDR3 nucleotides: TGTGCCAGCAGCGCTCAGCTTTTGAACACTGAAGCTTTCTTT.